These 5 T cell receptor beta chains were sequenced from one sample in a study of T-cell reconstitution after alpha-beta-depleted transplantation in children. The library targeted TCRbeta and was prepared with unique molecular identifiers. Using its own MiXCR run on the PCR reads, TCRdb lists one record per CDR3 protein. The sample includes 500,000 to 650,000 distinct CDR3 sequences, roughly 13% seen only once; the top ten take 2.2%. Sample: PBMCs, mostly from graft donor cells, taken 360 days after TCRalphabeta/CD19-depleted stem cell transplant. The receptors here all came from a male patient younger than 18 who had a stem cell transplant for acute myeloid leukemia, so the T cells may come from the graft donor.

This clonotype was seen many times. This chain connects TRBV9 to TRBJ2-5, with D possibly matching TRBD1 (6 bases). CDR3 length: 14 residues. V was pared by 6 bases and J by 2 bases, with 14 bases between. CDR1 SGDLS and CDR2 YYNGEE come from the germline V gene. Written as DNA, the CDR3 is TGTGCCAGCACACCCCGACAGGCTCAAGAGACCCAGTACTTC. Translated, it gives CASTPRQAQETQYF. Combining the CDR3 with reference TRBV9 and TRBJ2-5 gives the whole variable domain DSGVTQTPKHLITATGQRVTLRCSPRSGDLSVYWYQQSLDQGLQFLIQYYNGEERAKGNILERFSAQQFPDLHSELNLSSLELGDSALYFCASTPRQAQETQYFGPGTRLLVL.

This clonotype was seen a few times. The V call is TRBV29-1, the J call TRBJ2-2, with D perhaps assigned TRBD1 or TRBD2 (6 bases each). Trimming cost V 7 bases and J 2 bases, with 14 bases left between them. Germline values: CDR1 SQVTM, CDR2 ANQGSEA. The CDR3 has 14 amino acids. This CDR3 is CSAVGGFNTGELFF. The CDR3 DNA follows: TGCAGCGCGGTGGGGGGCTTTAACACCGGGGAGCTGTTTTTT.

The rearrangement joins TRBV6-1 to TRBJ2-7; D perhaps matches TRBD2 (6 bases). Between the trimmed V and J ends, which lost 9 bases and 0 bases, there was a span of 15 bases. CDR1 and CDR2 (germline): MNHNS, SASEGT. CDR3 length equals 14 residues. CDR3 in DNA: TGTGCCAGATGCTTCGGGACTGACTCCTACGAGCAGTACTTC. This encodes CARCFGTDSYEQYF.

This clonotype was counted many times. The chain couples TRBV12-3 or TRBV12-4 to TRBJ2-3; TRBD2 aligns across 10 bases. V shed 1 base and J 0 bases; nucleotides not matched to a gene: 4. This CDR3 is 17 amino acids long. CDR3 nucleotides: TGTGCCAGCAGTTTAGATATAGCGGGAGGAAGCACAGATACGCAGTATTTT. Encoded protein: CASSLDIAGGSTDTQYF.

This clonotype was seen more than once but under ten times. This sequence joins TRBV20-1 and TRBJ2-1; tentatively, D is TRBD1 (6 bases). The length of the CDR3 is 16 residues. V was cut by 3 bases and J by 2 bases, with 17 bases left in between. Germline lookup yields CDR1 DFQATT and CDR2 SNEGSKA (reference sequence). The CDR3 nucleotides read TGCAGTGCTAGCCCTATGACAGGTCCGGCCTACAATGAGCAGTTCTTC. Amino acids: CSASPMTGPAYNEQFF.